This entry concerns a single TCR beta chain. These data are taken from a study of patients and donors after allogeneic stem cell transplantation. MiXCR was run by TCRdb on the RT-PCR reads, yielding one entry per CDR3 protein. The sample has about 110,000 distinct CDR3 sequences, around 33% seen once. This CDR3 comprises 19 residues. V lost 3 bases, J lost 5 bases, and 28 bases lay in between. The receptor's source is a human donor who was either an allogeneic HSCT recipient or a stem cell or donor lymphocyte infusion donor (not recorded which). It is not recorded whose cells these are; they may come from a transplant donor. Sequencing input: blood, either unsorted or a sorted T cell fraction (not recorded which). J is TRBJ1-2 and V is TRBV12-3 or TRBV12-4; D perhaps matches TRBD1 (5 bases). The CDR3 sequence is CASSFRTPPGPAHNYGYTF. CDR3 bases: TGTGCCAGCAGTTTCAGGACACCGCCGGGGCCCGCTCACAATTATGGCTACACCTTC.